The 19 T cell receptor beta chains below come from one sample, sequenced in a study of T cell repertoires in cytomegalovirus infection. TCRdb redid the calling of the reads with MiXCR, one entry per CDR3 protein. The sample contains 650,000 to 900,000 distinct CDR3 sequences, roughly 28% of which appear only once. Their recognized antigens are unknown. The source was cultured CD8+ T cells from PBMCs, collected from culture after CMV antigen stimulation. These receptor sequences come from a human donor in good health (CMV status not recorded). Some clones in this sample may be carry-over from other donors' samples.

This rearrangement joins TRBV2 to TRBJ2-3; 9 bases agree with TRBD1. CDR1 and CDR2 from the germline V gene are SNHLY and FYNNEI. The CDR3 totals 15 residues. J gave up 0 bases and V 4 bases, and 2 bases lay outside the gene matches. Written as DNA, the CDR3 is TGTGCCAGCAGTGCCGGGACAGGGAGCACAGATACGCAGTATTTT. Its translation: CASSAGTGSTDTQYF.

The rearrangement joins TRBV10-3 to TRBJ2-2; 10 bases align to TRBD1. Unmatched junction bases numbered 0, after V lost 2 bases and J lost 3 bases. This CDR3 is 15 amino acids long. The germline gives CDR1 ENHRY, CDR2 SYGVKD. The CDR3 DNA reads as TGTGCCATCAGTGAGGGACAGGGGGACACCGGGGAGCTGTTTTTT. Its protein is CAISEGQGDTGELFF.

The J gene is TRBJ2-2, the V gene TRBV7-9; 7 bases line up with TRBD1. After removal of 5 bases from V and 11 bases from J, the junction contained 14 bases not matched to a gene. This CDR3 spans 15 amino acids. CDR1 is SEHNR, CDR2 FQNEAQ, per germline (reference sequence). The CDR3 here is CASSKRDSAMRELFF. CDR3 bases: TGTGCCAGCAGCAAAAGGGACAGCGCCATGAGAGAGCTGTTTTTT.

The chain recombines TRBV6-8 with TRBJ2-1; no clear D gene. V was clipped by 0 bases and J by 3 bases, with 9 bases between them. The CDR3 totals 15 residues. Germline-derived CDR1 and CDR2 are MNHGY and SAAAGT. CDR3 sequence reads: CASSYSIGSYNEQFF. For the CDR3, the DNA is TGTGCCAGCAGTTACTCGATTGGCAGCTACAATGAGCAGTTCTTC.

This sequence joins TRBV27 and TRBJ2-5; no reliable D call. Trimming stripped 2 bases from V and 3 bases from J, with 19 bases between. CDR3 size: 17 residues. Per the germline V gene, CDR1 is MNHEY and CDR2 is SMNVEV (reference sequence). The CDR3 DNA reads as TGTGCCAGCAGTTTAGTCTCACCGGTTCCATCGAAAGAGACCCAGTACTTC. It encodes CASSLVSPVPSKETQYF.

This clonotype was found once. The V and J genes are TRBV6-6 and TRBJ2-3; TRBD2 aligns across 10 bases. Germline V gene data show CDR1 as MNHNY and CDR2 as SVGAGI (reference sequence). This CDR3 contains 16 residues. J was trimmed by 3 bases and V by 2 bases; bases with no gene match: 5. The CDR3 is CASSYGLAGVTDTQYF. The CDR3 bases are TGTGCCAGCAGTTACGGGCTAGCGGGGGTGACAGATACGCAGTATTTT.

This clonotype was picked up a small number of times. This chain links TRBV4-2 with TRBJ2-1; 7 bases are shared with TRBD2. Per germline, CDR1 LGHNA and CDR2 YNFKEQ. The CDR3 is made up of 15 amino acids. The ends lost 2 bases at V and 5 bases at J; junction bases unmatched: 6. The CDR3 nucleotides read TGTGCCAGCAGCCAATCACCGGGACTACACAATGAGCAGTTCTTC. This gives the protein CASSQSPGLHNEQFF.

This chain connects TRBV5-1 to TRBJ1-1; D ambiguous. Trimming left V 6 bases short and J 3 bases short, with 12 bases between. The germline V gene encodes CDR1 SGHRS and CDR2 YFSETQ. The CDR3 runs to 13 residues. CDR3 sequence reads: CASTGEFYTEAFF. The CDR3 nucleotides read TGCGCCAGCACCGGGGAGTTCTACACTGAAGCTTTCTTT.

The rearrangement uses TRBV12-3 or TRBV12-4 and TRBJ2-3; TRBD2 aligns across 7 bases. This CDR3 contains 15 residues. The ends lost 6 bases at V and 5 bases at J; junction bases unmatched: 11. Here the CDR3 DNA reads TGTGCCAGCAGACGCCTCGGCGGGGGAAAAGATACGCAGTATTTT. Amino acid sequence: CASRRLGGGKDTQYF.

V is TRBV5-1 and J is TRBJ1-3; D remains unclear. This CDR3 has 14 amino acids. From germline, CDR1 is SGHRS and CDR2 YFSETQ. V lost 3 bases and J 2 bases, leaving 9 bases between the germline ends. The DNA for the CDR3 is TGCGCCAGCAGCTGGAGAGGCGCTGGAAACACCATATATTTT. This gives the protein CASSWRGAGNTIYF.

This clonotype came up a few times. The chain links TRBV6-2 or TRBV6-3 to TRBJ2-6; TRBD1 aligns across 7 bases. CDR1 and CDR2 (germline): MNHEY, SVGEGT. Trimming took 2 bases from V and 1 from J; bases not matched to a gene: 11. This CDR3 is built from 19 residues. CDR3 protein: CASSYPPGQAASGANVLTF. The CDR3 bases are TGTGCCAGCAGTTACCCCCCCGGACAGGCGGCTTCTGGGGCCAACGTCCTGACTTTC.

This clonotype showed up just once. The chain uses TRBV2 and TRBJ2-2; D uncertain. The CDR3 is 16 amino acids. V lost 2 bases and J 3 bases, leaving 13 bases between the germline ends. Germline CDR1 reads SNHLY; CDR2 reads FYNNEI. The CDR3 region has the DNA TGTGCCAGCAGTGAATTATGGCGGACCGACACCGGGGAGCTGTTTTTT. Amino acids: CASSELWRTDTGELFF.

Ten or more counts support this clonotype. The chain joins TRBV6-2 or TRBV6-3 to TRBJ1-2; D might be TRBD1 (5 bases). Germline CDR1 reads MNHEY; CDR2 reads SVGEGT. This CDR3 comprises 12 residues. Trimming took off 6 bases at V and 8 bases at J, with 13 bases between the two ends. The CDR3 DNA follows: TGTGCCAGCAGATTGGGACGGTGGGGCTACACCTTC. Its translation is CASRLGRWGYTF.

This clonotype was recorded many times. The V and J genes are TRBV4-1 and TRBJ2-1; 8 bases agree with TRBD2. CDR3 length equals 17 residues. Germline-derived CDR1 and CDR2 are MGHRA and YSYEKL. Germline trimming cut 3 bases from V and 6 bases from J; bases unmatched to any gene: 13. The CDR3 DNA reads as TGCGCCAGCAGCCATAAGGGCGGCGGGGGGAGTGGCAATGAGCAGTTCTTC. It codes for CASSHKGGGGSGNEQFF.

The chain has TRBV7-6 and TRBJ1-1, with a weak D call TRBD1 (5 bases). The V and J ends lost 5 bases and 1 base respectively, with 20 bases between them. The CDR3 loop spans 17 amino acids. The V gene's germline CDR1 is SGHVS and CDR2 FNYEAQ. As DNA, the CDR3 is TGTGCCAGCAGCGTCGGGACGGCCGTGATCGGGAACACTGAAGCTTTCTTT. Encoded protein: CASSVGTAVIGNTEAFF. Looking up the rest from reference TRBV7-6 and TRBJ1-1 gives the full variable domain: GAGVSQSPRYKVTKRGQDVALRCDPISGHVSLYWYRQALGQGPEFLTYFNYEAQQDKSGLPNDRFSAERPEGSISTLTIQRTEQRDSAMYRCASSVGTAVIGNTEAFFGQGTRLTVV.

In this sample, this clonotype turned up a few times. The gene calls are TRBV6-2 or TRBV6-3 and TRBJ1-1, with D possibly TRBD1 on 5 matching bases. The CDR3 covers 16 residues. Per the germline V gene, CDR1 is MNHEY and CDR2 is SVGEGT. Trimming pared 2 bases from V and 0 bases from J, leaving 13 bases between. The CDR3 protein is CASSYRGRRLNTEAFF. As DNA, the CDR3 is TGTGCCAGCAGTTACCGGGGGAGACGGCTGAACACTGAAGCTTTCTTT.

This clonotype was recorded a few times. The chain joins TRBV6-6 to TRBJ1-5, with 9 bases identical to TRBD1. Germline CDR1 MNHNY, CDR2 SVGAGI (reference sequence). The CDR3 has 14 residues. J gave up 2 bases and V 10 bases, and 6 bases lay outside the gene matches. In DNA, the CDR3 is TGTGCCACCTCACAGGGGGCTGGCAATCAGCCCCAGCATTTT. Its translation is CATSQGAGNQPQHF.

This clonotype was detected a few times. The chain carries TRBV19 and TRBJ2-7; the D is unclear. Trimming took off 1 base at V and 4 bases at J, with 17 bases between the two ends. Germline assignment: CDR1 LNHDA and CDR2 SQIVND (reference sequence). The CDR3 covers 16 residues. The CDR3 nucleotides read TGTGCCAGTAGTATAGGGGTCGGGTACAAGGGATACGAGCAGTACTTC. Protein: CASSIGVGYKGYEQYF.

This clonotype showed up just once. A junction boundary mismatches the germline segment, possibly from a read error. This rearrangement joins TRBV27 to TRBJ1-1; D possibly corresponds to TRBD1 (5 bases). This CDR3 is built from 16 residues. Germline V gives CDR1 MNHEY, CDR2 SMNVEV (reference sequence). Written as DNA, the CDR3 is TGTGCCAGCGGTTTATCGGAGAGGGGCCGGAACACTGAAGCTTTCTTT. Amino acid sequence: CASGLSERGRNTEAFF.